This TCR beta chain appears in the sequencing data of a study of CD8 T cells in ankylosing spondylitis. Points from the study as a whole: About 8 highly homologous variants made up a TCR beta motif, and this motif appeared characteristic of ankylosing spondylitis blood.

The sample holds many counts of this clonotype. Its matching antigen is unknown. The CDR3 has 14 amino acids. The germline V gene has CDR1 ENHRY and CDR2 SYGVKD. J was trimmed by 7 bases and V by 2 bases; bases with no gene match: 3. TCRdb reprocessed the 5' RACE reads with MiXCR, giving one entry per CDR3 protein. The table has 150,000 to 200,000 distinct CDR3 sequences, about a sixth seen once. The gene calls are TRBV10-3 and TRBJ2-1; 9 bases line up with TRBD2. Input material: blood, either unsorted or a sorted T cell fraction (not recorded which). The receptor was derived from a male donor with ankylosing spondylitis or in good health (not recorded which). The CDR3 is CAISEGLAWNEQFF. CDR3 bases: TGTGCCATCAGTGAGGGACTAGCGTGGAATGAGCAGTTCTTC.